The T cell receptor (beta chain) described here comes from a study of T cells after yellow fever vaccination. This clonotype was observed a few times. Production of TCR cDNA was by 5'RACE template switching, which also added a universal primer site and UMIs. TCRdb processed the 5' RACE reads anew with MiXCR; each CDR3 protein has one entry. The table lists 340,000 or so distinct CDR3 sequences, around 13% of them singletons. The V and J ends lost 1 base and 3 bases, in that order; junction bases with no gene match: 4. The germline V gene has CDR1 LGHNA and CDR2 YNFKEQ. This CDR3 is built from 16 residues.

This receptor was identified in a man between 18 and 29 years old who received the YFV17D yellow fever vaccine. The chain employs TRBV4-2 and TRBJ2-2; TRBD2 matches 8 bases. This sample comprised CD4+ T cells sorted from PBMCs, obtained 15 days after the yellow fever booster vaccination. The CDR3 protein is CASSQARGADTGELFF. CDR3 nucleotides: TGTGCCAGCAGCCAAGCGCGGGGGGCGGACACCGGGGAGCTGTTTTTT.